These 10 T cell receptor beta chains came from one sample sequenced in a study of blood T cell repertoires in COVID-19. Profiling relied on immunoSEQ multiplex PCR, and the TCRdb table lists in-frame clones only, not all of them. The sample lists about 80,000 clones; around four fifths were seen once. The sequencing sample was made of peripheral blood. The receptors were sampled from a man aged 55 to 69 with COVID-19, enrolled during active disease.

V usage is TRBV14 and J usage is TRBJ2-7; 11 bases align to TRBD2. Germline values: CDR1 SGHDN, CDR2 FVKESK. The CDR3 sequence is 14 residues long. Germline trimming cut 2 bases from V and 7 bases from J; bases unmatched to any gene: 4. The CDR3, as DNA: TGTGCCAGCAGCCAATGGGTAGCGGGAGGGGAGCAGTACTTC. Its protein product is CASSQWVAGGEQYF.

The chain uses TRBV9 and TRBJ2-3; 16 positions match TRBD2. Losses at the gene ends were 4 bases for V and 2 bases for J; bases not matched to a gene: 10. The CDR3 spans 19 residues. Germline V gene data show CDR1 as SGDLS and CDR2 as YYNGEE. CDR3 sequence reads: CASSPTGLAGGSYTDTQYF. The CDR3 region has the DNA TGTGCCAGCAGCCCGACGGGACTAGCGGGGGGGTCTTACACAGATACGCAGTATTTT.

The rearrangement joins TRBV5-4 to TRBJ1-2, with unresolved D. CDR1 and CDR2 (germline): SGHNT, YYREEE (reference sequence). V shed 1 base and J shed 2 bases, with 6 bases lying between them. This CDR3 has 13 residues. The CDR3 DNA is TGTGCCAGCAGCTTGACAGAGAACTATGGCTACACCTTC. It translates to CASSLTENYGYTF.

This sequence joins TRBV30 and TRBJ1-2; D is unclear. Germline CDR1 is GTSNPN and CDR2 is SVGIG (reference sequence). The CDR3 totals 11 residues. Between the trimmed V and J ends, which lost 1 base and 8 bases, there was a span of 8 bases. CDR3 DNA: TGTGCCTGGAGTGGAGGGTTCGGCTACACCTTC. It yields the protein CAWSGGFGYTF. The full variable domain, in which reference TRBV30 and TRBJ1-2 provide the parts outside the CDR3, is SQTIHQWPATLVQPVGSPLSLECTVEGTSNPNLYWYRQAAGRGLQLLFYSVGIGQISSEVPQNLSASRPQDRQFILSSKKLLLSDSGFYLCAWSGGFGYTFGSGTRLTVV.

This chain joins TRBV4-2 and TRBJ2-7; 7 positions match TRBD2. The V segment lost 0 bases and the J segment 7 bases; nucleotides outside the gene matches: 3. CDR3 length: 13 amino acids. Looked up from germline, CDR1 is LGHNA and CDR2 is YNFKEQ. DNA of the CDR3: TGTGCCAGCAGCCAAGAGGGAGGGTTAGAGCAGTACTTC. Protein product: CASSQEGGLEQYF.

This clone is labeled medium-sized. The chain couples TRBV7-8 to TRBJ2-7; a possible D gene is TRBD1 (5 bases). This CDR3 comprises 15 residues. Germline V gives CDR1 SGHVS, CDR2 FQNEAQ. Trimming cost V 0 bases and J 2 bases, with 11 bases left between them. CDR3 amino acids: CASSLAGEGTYEQYF. CDR3 in DNA: TGTGCCAGCAGCTTAGCAGGGGAAGGAACCTACGAGCAGTACTTC. The full variable domain, with the rest looked up from reference TRBV7-8 and TRBJ2-7, is GAGVSQSPRYKVAKRGQDVALRCDPISGHVSLFWYQQALGQGPEFLTYFQNEAQLDKSGLPSDRFFAERPEGSVSTLKIQRTQQEDSAVYLCASSLAGEGTYEQYFGPGTRLTVT.

The rearrangement links TRBV18 to TRBJ1-1, with unresolved D. Trimming removed 3 bases at V and 0 bases at J, with 11 bases between. Per germline, CDR1 KGHSH and CDR2 LQKENI. The CDR3 has 15 residues. The CDR3 reads CASSPLNQVNTEAFF. Here the CDR3 DNA reads TGTGCCAGCTCACCCCTTAACCAGGTGAACACTGAAGCTTTCTTT.

The CDR3 region is CATSRQGINSPLHF. The CDR3 nucleotides read TGTGCCACCAGCAGGCAGGGGATTAATTCACCCCTCCACTTT. The chain joins TRBV15 to TRBJ1-6; D is perhaps TRBD1 (6 bases). The V gene lost 3 bases and the J gene lost 6 bases, with 9 bases spanning the gap. Germline CDR1 and CDR2: LNHNV and YYDKDF (reference sequence). This CDR3 is 14 amino acids long.

The chain carries TRBV7-2 and TRBJ1-5; D remains unclear. V lost 2 bases and J 2 bases, leaving 7 bases between the germline ends. Germline CDR1 SGHTA, CDR2 FQGNSA. This CDR3 contains 14 residues. As DNA, the CDR3 is TGTGCCAGCAGCTTAAAACCGGGCAATCAGCCCCAGCATTTT. Protein sequence: CASSLKPGNQPQHF. Full variable domain (remainder filled in from reference TRBV7-2 and TRBJ1-5): GAGVSQSPSNKVTEKGKDVELRCDPISGHTALYWYRQSLGQGLEFLIYFQGNSAPDKSGLPSDRFSAERTGGSVSTLTIQRTQQEDSAVYLCASSLKPGNQPQHFGDGTRLSIL.

This chain joins TRBV15 and TRBJ2-1; no reliable D call. The CDR3 runs to 16 residues. The V end was cut by 0 bases, the J end by 0 bases, with 9 bases between. Germline values: CDR1 LNHNV, CDR2 YYDKDF (reference sequence). The CDR3 sequence is CATSRDFGSSYNEQFF. CDR3 nucleotides: TGTGCCACCAGCAGAGATTTTGGCAGCTCCTACAATGAGCAGTTCTTC.